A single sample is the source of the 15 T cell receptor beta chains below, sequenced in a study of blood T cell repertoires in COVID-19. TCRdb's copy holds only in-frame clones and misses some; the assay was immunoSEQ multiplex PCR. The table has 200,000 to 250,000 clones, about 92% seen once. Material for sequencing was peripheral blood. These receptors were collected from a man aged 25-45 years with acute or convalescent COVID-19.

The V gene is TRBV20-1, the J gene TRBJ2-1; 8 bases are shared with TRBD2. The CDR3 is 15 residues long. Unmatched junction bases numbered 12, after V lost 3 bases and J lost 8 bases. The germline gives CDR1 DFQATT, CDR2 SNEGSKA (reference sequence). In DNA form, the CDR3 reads TGCAGTGCTAGTCTACAAGCGGGGGCGGGACATGAGCAGTTCTTC. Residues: CSASLQAGAGHEQFF.

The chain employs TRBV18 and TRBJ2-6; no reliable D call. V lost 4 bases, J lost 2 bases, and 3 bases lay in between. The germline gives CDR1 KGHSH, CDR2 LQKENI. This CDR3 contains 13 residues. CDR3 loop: CASSRAGANVLTF. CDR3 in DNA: TGTGCCAGCTCACGCGCTGGGGCCAACGTCCTGACTTTC.

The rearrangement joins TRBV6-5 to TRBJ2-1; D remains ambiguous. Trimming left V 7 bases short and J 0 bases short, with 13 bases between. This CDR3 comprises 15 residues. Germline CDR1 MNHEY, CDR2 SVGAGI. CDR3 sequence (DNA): TGTGCCAGCAAACTCACGTCGAGCTCCTACAATGAGCAGTTCTTC. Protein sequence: CASKLTSSSYNEQFF.

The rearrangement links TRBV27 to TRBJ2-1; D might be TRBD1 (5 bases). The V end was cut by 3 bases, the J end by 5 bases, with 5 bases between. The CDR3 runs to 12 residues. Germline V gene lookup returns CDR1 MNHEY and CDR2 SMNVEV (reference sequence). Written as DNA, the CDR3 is TGTGCCAGCAGTTTCAGGGACAATGAGCAGTTCTTC. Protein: CASSFRDNEQFF.

The CDR3 region is CASSPGQGSNYGYTF. For the CDR3, the DNA is TGTGCCAGTAGCCCGGGACAGGGGAGCAACTATGGCTACACCTTC. The J gene is TRBJ1-2, the V gene TRBV19, with 10 bases aligning to TRBD1. CDR3 length equals 15 residues. V shed 6 bases, J shed 2 bases, and the junction held 6 bases outside the gene matches. Germline V gene sequence: CDR1 LNHDA, CDR2 SQIVND (reference sequence).

This CDR3 reads CASSLTSGRGDADTQYF. The CDR3 DNA reads TGTGCCAGCAGTTTGACTAGCGGGAGAGGGGACGCAGATACGCAGTATTTT. V gene TRBV28 combines with J gene TRBJ2-3; 12 bases are shared with TRBD2. The germline gives CDR1 MDHEN, CDR2 SYDVKM. The CDR3 has 17 amino acids. The junction had 8 bases not matched to a gene; V was cut back by 3 bases and J by 4 bases.

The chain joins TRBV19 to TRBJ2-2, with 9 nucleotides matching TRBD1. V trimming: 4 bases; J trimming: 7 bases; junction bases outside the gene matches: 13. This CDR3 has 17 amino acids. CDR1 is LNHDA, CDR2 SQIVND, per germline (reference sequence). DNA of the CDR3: TGTGCCAGTAGTACAGCTTCCGGGACAGGGTTCATCGGGGAGCTGTTTTTT. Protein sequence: CASSTASGTGFIGELFF.

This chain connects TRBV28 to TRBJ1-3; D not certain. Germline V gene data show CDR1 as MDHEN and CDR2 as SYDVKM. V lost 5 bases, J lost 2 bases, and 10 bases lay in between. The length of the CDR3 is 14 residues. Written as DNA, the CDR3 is TGTGCCAGCAGTACTGGTCAAACTGGAAACACCATATATTTT. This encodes CASSTGQTGNTIYF.

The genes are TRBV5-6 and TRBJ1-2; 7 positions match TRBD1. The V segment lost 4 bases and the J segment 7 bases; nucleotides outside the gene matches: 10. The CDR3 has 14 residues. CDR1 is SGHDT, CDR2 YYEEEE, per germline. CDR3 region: CASSPYEGARGYTF. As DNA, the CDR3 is TGTGCCAGCAGCCCCTACGAGGGGGCGCGTGGCTACACCTTC.

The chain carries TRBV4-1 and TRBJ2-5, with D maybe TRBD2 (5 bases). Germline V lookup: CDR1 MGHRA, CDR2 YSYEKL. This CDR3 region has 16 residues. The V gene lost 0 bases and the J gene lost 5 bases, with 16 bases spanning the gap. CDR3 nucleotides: TGCGCCAGCAGCCAAGATAGTACCAGGTCGGGGGAGACCCAGTACTTC. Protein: CASSQDSTRSGETQYF.

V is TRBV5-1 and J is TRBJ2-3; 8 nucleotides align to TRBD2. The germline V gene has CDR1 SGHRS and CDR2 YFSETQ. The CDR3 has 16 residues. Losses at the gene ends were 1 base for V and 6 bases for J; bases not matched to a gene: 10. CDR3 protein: CASSLMAGGAQDTQYF. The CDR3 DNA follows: TGCGCCAGCAGCTTGATGGCGGGAGGAGCTCAGGATACGCAGTATTTT.

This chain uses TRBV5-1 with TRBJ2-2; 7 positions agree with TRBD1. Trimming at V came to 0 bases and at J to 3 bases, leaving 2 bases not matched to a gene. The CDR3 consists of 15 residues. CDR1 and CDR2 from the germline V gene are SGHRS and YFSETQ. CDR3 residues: CASSLATGDTGELFF. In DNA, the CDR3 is TGCGCCAGCAGCTTGGCTACAGGGGACACCGGGGAGCTGTTTTTT.

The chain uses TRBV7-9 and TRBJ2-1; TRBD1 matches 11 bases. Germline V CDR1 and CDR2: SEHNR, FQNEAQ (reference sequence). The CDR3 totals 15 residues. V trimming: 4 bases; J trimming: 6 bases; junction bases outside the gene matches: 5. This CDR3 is CASSSAGTGGNEQFF. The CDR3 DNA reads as TGTGCCAGCAGCTCCGCAGGGACAGGGGGCAATGAGCAGTTCTTC. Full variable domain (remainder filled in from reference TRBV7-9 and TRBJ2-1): DTGVSQNPRHKITKRGQNVTFRCDPISEHNRLYWYRQTLGQGPEFLTYFQNEAQLEKSRLLSDRFSAERPKGSFSTLEIQRTEQGDSAMYLCASSSAGTGGNEQFFGPGTRLTVL.

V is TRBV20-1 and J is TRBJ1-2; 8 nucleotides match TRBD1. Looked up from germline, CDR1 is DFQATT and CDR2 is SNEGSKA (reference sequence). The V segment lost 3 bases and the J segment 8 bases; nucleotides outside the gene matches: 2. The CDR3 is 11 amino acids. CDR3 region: CSASRGQGYTF. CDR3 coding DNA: TGCAGTGCTAGCAGGGGGCAGGGCTACACCTTC.

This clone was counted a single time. DNA for the CDR3: TGCAGCGTTGAAAAATTGACGGGACAGGGGGATGGCTACACCTTC. Translated: CSVEKLTGQGDGYTF. The chain combines TRBV29-1 with TRBJ1-2; TRBD1 agrees at 11 bases. The CDR3 runs 15 residues. The V gene's germline CDR1 is SQVTM and CDR2 ANQGSEA. V dropped 2 bases and J dropped 6; count of bases not matched to a gene: 8.